This passage covers 5 T cell receptor beta chains from one sample sequenced in a study of CD8+CD57+ T cells in acquired aplastic anemia. Genomic DNA served as template for TCR beta VDJ and CDR3 profiling. From the reads, TCRdb called clonotypes with MiXCR, one entry per CDR3 protein. The sample holds 300,000 or so distinct CDR3 sequences, approximately 55% seen once. The sample taken for sequencing was sorted CD4+, CD8+, or CD8+CD57+ T cells (not recorded which) from PBMCs. These receptors were taken from a human donor with severe aplastic anemia or a healthy control (not recorded which).

The rearrangement uses TRBV9 and TRBJ2-5; a weak D match, TRBD2 (7 bases). This CDR3 is 17 amino acids long. Trimming took 0 bases from V and 3 from J, leaving 18 bases between them. Germline CDR1 is SGDLS and CDR2 is YYNGEE. DNA of the CDR3: TGTGCCAGCAGCGTAGGCACCCCGGGGGGCAGAAAAGAGACCCAGTACTTC. This translates into CASSVGTPGGRKETQYF.

The rearrangement joins TRBV2 to TRBJ2-1; 13 bases align to TRBD2. The CDR3 extends over 15 amino acids. V shed 6 bases and J 2 bases; nucleotides not matched to a gene: 1. The germline CDR1 and CDR2 sequences are SNHLY and FYNNEI. Here the CDR3 reads CASRGTSGAYNEQFF. CDR3 DNA sequence: TGTGCCAGCAGGGGGACTAGCGGGGCCTACAATGAGCAGTTCTTC.

The V gene is TRBV29-1, the J gene TRBJ2-3; D gene uncertain. Germline lookup yields CDR1 SQVTM and CDR2 ANQGSEA. The CDR3 length is 17 residues. CDR3 DNA: TGCAGTGCTAGAGCCCTCAGCGTACCTATCACCACAGATACGCAGTATTTT. Translated, it gives CSARALSVPITTDTQYF.

As for this clonotype: Since a much larger clone is just one base distant, this may be a read error. The chain links TRBV3-1 to TRBJ2-1; weak D call: TRBD1 (5 bases). Germline V lookup: CDR1 LGHDT, CDR2 YNNKEL (reference sequence). The CDR3 sequence is 14 residues long. CDR3 sequence reads: CASSQQGRYSEQFF. In DNA form, the CDR3 reads TGTGCCAGCAGCCAACAGGGCCGCTACAGTGAGCAGTTCTTC.

This clonotype was picked up one time. A much larger clone differs by one base, so this may be a read error. The V call is TRBV6-2 or TRBV6-3, the J call TRBJ2-3; the D gene is possibly TRBD2 (5 bases). The germline CDR1 and CDR2 sequences are MNHEY and SVGEGT. V was cut by 8 bases and J by 0 bases, with 9 bases left in between. CDR3 length equals 13 residues. This chain's CDR3 is CASEGRSTDTQYF. The CDR3 bases are TGTGCCAGCGAGGGAAGGAGCACAGATACGCAGTATTTT.